The 5 T cell receptor beta chains listed next were all sequenced from one sample in a study of cytomegalovirus exposure and HLA in healthy donors. It was with 60 Vbeta and 13 Jbeta primers that the PCR ran. Libraries were prepared by immunoSEQ multiplex PCR; TCRdb keeps only in-frame clonotypes and omits some of them. Of about 73,000 clones in the sample, roughly four fifths were seen once. The sequencing sample was made of PBMCs. These receptor sequences come from a man aged 65-85 years in good health and CMV-seronegative.

In this sample, this clone turned up once. The chain has TRBV7-2 and TRBJ1-4; D perhaps matches TRBD1 (6 bases). Trimming removed 5 bases at V and 2 bases at J, with 18 bases between. The CDR3 sequence is 17 residues long. CDR1 and CDR2 (germline): SGHTA, FQGNSA. In DNA, the CDR3 is TGTGCCAGCAGCCCCAGGGGACCCCTGTCGACTAATGAAAAACTGTTTTTT. Its translation: CASSPRGPLSTNEKLFF.

This rearrangement joins TRBV7-9 to TRBJ2-4; the D gene is possibly TRBD2 (5 bases). V was pared by 1 base and J by 8 bases, with 9 bases between. Germline V CDR1 and CDR2: SEHNR, FQNEAQ (reference sequence). The CDR3 spans 13 residues. The CDR3 reads CASSLDGRDIQYF. In DNA, the CDR3 is TGTGCCAGCAGCTTAGACGGGCGGGACATTCAGTACTTC. The full variable domain, completed using reference TRBV7-9 and TRBJ2-4, is DTGVSQNPRHKITKRGQNVTFRCDPISEHNRLYWYRQTLGQGPEFLTYFQNEAQLEKSRLLSDRFSAERPKGSFSTLEIQRTEQGDSAMYLCASSLDGRDIQYFGAGTRLSVL.

The chain joins TRBV7-2 to TRBJ2-5; 7 nucleotides line up with TRBD1. CDR1 is SGHTA, CDR2 FQGNSA, per germline. The CDR3 is 17 residues long. Germline trimming cut 5 bases from V and 3 bases from J; bases unmatched to any gene: 15. This CDR3 is CASSRNPPGQIKETQYF. CDR3 nucleotide sequence: TGTGCCAGCAGCCGAAATCCTCCGGGACAGATAAAAGAGACCCAGTACTTC.

The genes are TRBV4-3 and TRBJ2-3; possible D gene TRBD1, 5 bases. Trimming left V 1 base short and J 4 bases short, with 12 bases between. CDR1 and CDR2 from the germline V gene are LGHNA and YSLEER. This CDR3 has 15 amino acids. For the CDR3, the DNA is TGCGCCAGCAGCCAAGTCAGGGTGGCCGCAGATACGCAGTATTTT. Translation: CASSQVRVAADTQYF.

This chain connects TRBV6-1 to TRBJ2-1; the D gene is possibly TRBD2 (5 bases). V shed 0 bases and J shed 3 bases, with 12 bases lying between them. CDR3 size: 16 residues. The germline V gene has CDR1 MNHNS and CDR2 SASEGT. CDR3 region: CASSEAYGNNYNEQFF. The CDR3 nucleotides read TGTGCCAGCAGTGAAGCCTACGGGAATAACTACAATGAGCAGTTCTTC.